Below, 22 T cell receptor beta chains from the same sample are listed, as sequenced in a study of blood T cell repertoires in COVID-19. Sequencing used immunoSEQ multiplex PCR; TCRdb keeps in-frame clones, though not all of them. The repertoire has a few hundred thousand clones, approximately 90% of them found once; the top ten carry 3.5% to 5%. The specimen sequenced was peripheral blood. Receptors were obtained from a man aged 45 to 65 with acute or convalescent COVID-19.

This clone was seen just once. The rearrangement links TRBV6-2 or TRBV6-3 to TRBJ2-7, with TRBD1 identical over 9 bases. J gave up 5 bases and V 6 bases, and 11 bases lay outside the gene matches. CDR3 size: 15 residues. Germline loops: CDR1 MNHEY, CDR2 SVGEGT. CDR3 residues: CASSLWGQGLHEQYF. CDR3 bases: TGTGCCAGCAGCCTATGGGGACAGGGTCTCCACGAGCAGTACTTC.

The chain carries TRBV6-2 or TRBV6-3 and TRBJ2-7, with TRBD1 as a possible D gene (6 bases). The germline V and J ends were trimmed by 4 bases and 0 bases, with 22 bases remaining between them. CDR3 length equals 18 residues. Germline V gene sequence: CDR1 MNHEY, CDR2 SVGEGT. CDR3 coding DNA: TGTGCCAGCAGTTTTCCTCGTCGGGGACACCAACTCTCCTACGAGCAGTACTTC. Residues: CASSFPRRGHQLSYEQYF.

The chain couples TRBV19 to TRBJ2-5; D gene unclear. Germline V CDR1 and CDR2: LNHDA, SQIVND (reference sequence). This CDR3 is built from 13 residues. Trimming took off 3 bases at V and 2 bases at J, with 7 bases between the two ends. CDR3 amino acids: CASSIQAQETQYF. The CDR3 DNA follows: TGTGCCAGTAGTATCCAGGCTCAAGAGACCCAGTACTTC.

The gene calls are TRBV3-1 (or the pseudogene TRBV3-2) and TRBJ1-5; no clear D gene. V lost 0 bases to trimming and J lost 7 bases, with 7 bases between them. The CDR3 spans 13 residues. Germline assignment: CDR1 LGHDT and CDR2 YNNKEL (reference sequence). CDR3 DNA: TGTGCCAGCAGCCAAGATATAAGCCAGCCCCAGCATTTT. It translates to CASSQDISQPQHF.

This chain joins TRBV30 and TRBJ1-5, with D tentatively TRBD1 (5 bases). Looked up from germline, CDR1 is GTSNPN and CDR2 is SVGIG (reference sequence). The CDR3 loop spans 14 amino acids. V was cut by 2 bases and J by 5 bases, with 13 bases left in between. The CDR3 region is CAWSPDSLDQPQHF. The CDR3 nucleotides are TGTGCCTGGAGTCCCGACAGCCTTGATCAGCCCCAGCATTTT.

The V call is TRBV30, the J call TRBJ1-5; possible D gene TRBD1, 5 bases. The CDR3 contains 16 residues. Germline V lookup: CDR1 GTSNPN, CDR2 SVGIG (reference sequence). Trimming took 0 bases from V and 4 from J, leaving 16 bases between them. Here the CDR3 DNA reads TGTGCCTGGAGTGTAGGTCGGGGGATTTCGAATCAGCCCCAGCATTTT. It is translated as CAWSVGRGISNQPQHF.

The CDR3 loop reads CASSFELQGTNEKLFF. The CDR3 coding sequence is TGTGCCAGCAGCTTCGAGCTTCAGGGGACGAATGAAAAACTGTTTTTT. The genes are TRBV7-2 and TRBJ1-4, with TRBD1 as a possible D gene (6 bases). The V gene's germline CDR1 is SGHTA and CDR2 FQGNSA. The CDR3 is 16 residues long. V shed 3 bases and J shed 5 bases, with 16 bases lying between them.

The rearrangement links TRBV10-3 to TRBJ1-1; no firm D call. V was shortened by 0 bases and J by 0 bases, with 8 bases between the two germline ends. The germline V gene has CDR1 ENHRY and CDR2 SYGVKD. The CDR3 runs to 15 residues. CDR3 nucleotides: TGTGCCATCAGTGAGTCTGCAGACTTGAACACTGAAGCTTTCTTT. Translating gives CAISESADLNTEAFF.

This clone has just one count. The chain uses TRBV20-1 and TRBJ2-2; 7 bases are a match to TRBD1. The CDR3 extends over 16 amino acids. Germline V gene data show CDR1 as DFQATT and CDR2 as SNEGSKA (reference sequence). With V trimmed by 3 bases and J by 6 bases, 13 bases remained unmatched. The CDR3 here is CSASEGAQSSSGELFF. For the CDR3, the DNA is TGCAGTGCTAGTGAGGGGGCGCAGAGTAGCTCCGGGGAGCTGTTTTTT.

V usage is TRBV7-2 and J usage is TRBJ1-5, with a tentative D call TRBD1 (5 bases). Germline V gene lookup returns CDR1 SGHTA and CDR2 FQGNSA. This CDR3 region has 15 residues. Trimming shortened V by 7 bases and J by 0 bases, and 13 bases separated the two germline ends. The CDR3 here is CASTGGTYSNQPQHF. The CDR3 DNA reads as TGTGCCAGCACCGGTGGGACTTATAGCAATCAGCCCCAGCATTTT. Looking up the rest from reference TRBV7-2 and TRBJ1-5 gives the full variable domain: GAGVSQSPSNKVTEKGKDVELRCDPISGHTALYWYRQSLGQGLEFLIYFQGNSAPDKSGLPSDRFSAERTGGSVSTLTIQRTQQEDSAVYLCASTGGTYSNQPQHFGDGTRLSIL.

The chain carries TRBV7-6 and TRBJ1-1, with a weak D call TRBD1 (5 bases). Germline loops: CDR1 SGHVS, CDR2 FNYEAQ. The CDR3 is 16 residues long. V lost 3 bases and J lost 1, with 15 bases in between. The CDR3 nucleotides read TGTGCCAGCAGCTTTGGGACTGCATTAGCGAACACTGAAGCTTTCTTT. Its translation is CASSFGTALANTEAFF.

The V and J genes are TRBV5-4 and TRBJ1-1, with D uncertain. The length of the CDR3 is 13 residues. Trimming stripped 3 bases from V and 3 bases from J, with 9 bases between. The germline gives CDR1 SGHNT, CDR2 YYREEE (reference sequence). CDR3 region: CASSSQRDTEAFF. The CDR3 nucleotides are TGTGCCAGCAGCTCACAGAGGGACACTGAAGCTTTCTTT.

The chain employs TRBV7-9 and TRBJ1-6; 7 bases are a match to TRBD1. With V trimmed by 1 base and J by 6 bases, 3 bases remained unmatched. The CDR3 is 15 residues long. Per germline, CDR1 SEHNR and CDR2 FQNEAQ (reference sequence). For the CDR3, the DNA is TGTGCCAGCAGCTTAGGGGCAGGGGGTAATTCACCCCTCCACTTT. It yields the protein CASSLGAGGNSPLHF.

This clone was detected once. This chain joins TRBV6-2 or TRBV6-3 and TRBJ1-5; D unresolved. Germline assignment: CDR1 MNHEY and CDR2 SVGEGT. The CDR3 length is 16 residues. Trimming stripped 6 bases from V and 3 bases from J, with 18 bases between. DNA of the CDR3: TGTGCCAGCAGCCCTGCTGGGGAGGCTTTCAATCAGCCCCAGCATTTT. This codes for CASSPAGEAFNQPQHF.

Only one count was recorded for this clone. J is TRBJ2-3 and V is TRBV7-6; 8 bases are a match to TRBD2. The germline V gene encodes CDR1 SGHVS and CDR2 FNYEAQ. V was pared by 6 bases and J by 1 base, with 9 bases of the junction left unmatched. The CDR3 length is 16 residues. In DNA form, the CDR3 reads TGTGCCAGCAGTCCGCTCGGGCGGGGGGGCACAGATACGCAGTATTTT. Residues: CASSPLGRGGTDTQYF.

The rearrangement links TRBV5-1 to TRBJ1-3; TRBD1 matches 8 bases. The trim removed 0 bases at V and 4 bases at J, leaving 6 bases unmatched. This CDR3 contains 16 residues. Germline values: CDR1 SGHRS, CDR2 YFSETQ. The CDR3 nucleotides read TGCGCCAGCAGCTTGGTCGCGACAGGGGTCGGAAACACCATATATTTT. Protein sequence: CASSLVATGVGNTIYF.

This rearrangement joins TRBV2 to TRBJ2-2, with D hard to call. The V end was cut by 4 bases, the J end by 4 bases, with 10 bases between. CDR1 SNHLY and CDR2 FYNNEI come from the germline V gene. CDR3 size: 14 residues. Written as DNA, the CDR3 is TGTGCCAGCAGTGCGGCAGCGTCCACCGGGGAGCTGTTTTTT. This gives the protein CASSAAASTGELFF.

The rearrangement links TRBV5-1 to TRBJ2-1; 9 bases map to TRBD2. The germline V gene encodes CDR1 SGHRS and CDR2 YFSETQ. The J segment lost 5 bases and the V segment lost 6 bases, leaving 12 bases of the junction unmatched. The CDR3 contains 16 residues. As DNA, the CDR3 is TGCGCCAGCACATCACAGTTTAGCGGGGGAAACAATGAGCAGTTCTTC. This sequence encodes CASTSQFSGGNNEQFF.

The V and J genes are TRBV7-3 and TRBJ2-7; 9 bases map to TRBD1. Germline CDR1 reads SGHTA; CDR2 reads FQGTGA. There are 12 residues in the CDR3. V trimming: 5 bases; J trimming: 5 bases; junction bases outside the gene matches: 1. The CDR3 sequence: CASSGTGNEQYF. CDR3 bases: TGTGCCAGCAGCGGGACAGGGAACGAGCAGTACTTC.

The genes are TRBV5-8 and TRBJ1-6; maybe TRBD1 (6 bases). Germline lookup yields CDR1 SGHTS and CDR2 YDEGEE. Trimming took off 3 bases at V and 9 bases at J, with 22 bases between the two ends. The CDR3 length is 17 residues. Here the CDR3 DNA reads TGTGCCAGCAGCTCGCATAGAGCAGGGGTTTGGCGTTCACCCCTCCACTTT. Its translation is CASSSHRAGVWRSPLHF.

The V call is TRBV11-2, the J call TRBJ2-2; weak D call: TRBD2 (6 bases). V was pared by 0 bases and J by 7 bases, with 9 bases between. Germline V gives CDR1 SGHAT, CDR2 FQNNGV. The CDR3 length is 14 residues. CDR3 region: CASSLERGSGELFF. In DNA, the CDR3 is TGTGCCAGCAGCTTAGAACGGGGGAGCGGGGAGCTGTTTTTT.

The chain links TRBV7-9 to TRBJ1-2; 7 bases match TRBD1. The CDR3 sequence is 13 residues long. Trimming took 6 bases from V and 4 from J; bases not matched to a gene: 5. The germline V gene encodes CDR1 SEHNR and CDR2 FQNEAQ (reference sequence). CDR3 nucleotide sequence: TGTGCCAGCAGTACAGGGGAGACCTATGGCTACACCTTC. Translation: CASSTGETYGYTF.